Detailed here is one TCR beta chain. Clones were read by immunoSEQ multiplex PCR, and TCRdb kept only the in-frame ones, dropping some. The data contain roughly 100,000 clones, approximately 88% of them seen just once; the ten biggest clones take up around 15%. This CDR3 is 15 amino acids long. Trimming took off 4 bases at V and 7 bases at J, with 14 bases between the two ends. Looked up from germline, CDR1 is LGHDT and CDR2 is YNNKEL (reference sequence). The data stem from a study of T cell responses to AZD1222 COVID-19 vaccine. This sequence originates from an adult in good health. The sequencing used peripheral blood, collected on day 0 of AZD1222 vaccination. The chain is built from TRBV3-1 (or the pseudogene TRBV3-2) and TRBJ1-6, with D maybe TRBD1 (5 bases). The CDR3 loop reads CASSPFGGFNSPLHF. The CDR3, as DNA: TGTGCCAGCAGCCCGTTCGGGGGTTTCAATTCACCCCTCCACTTT.